This T cell receptor (beta chain) was captured by sequencing in a study of blood T cell repertoires in COVID-19. Trimming took 10 bases from V and 0 from J, leaving 34 bases between them. The V gene's germline CDR1 is WNHNN and CDR2 SYGVQD (reference sequence). The CDR3 loop spans 21 amino acids. This clone has only one observation. Libraries were prepared by immunoSEQ multiplex PCR; TCRdb keeps only in-frame clonotypes and omits some of them. The sample lists 95,000 to 100,000 clones; about 90% were seen once. The V gene is TRBV10-1, the J gene TRBJ2-1, with a tentative D call TRBD2 (5 bases). The sequence derives from a middle-aged man with acute or convalescent COVID-19. The sequencing input was peripheral blood. The CDR3 reads CATTIYGMRIKGLHSYNEQFF. The DNA for the CDR3 is TGCGCCACGACAATCTACGGGATGCGGATTAAGGGCCTCCACTCCTACAATGAGCAGTTCTTC.